This entry is about one TCR beta chain. The sample belongs to a study of T cell changes during pregnancy in multiple sclerosis. Clones were sequenced by immunoSEQ multiplex PCR, and TCRdb holds only the in-frame ones, with some missing. The table records 70,000 to 95,000 clones, roughly 94% of them present only once. This CDR3 is built from 18 residues. V dropped 0 bases and J dropped 3; count of bases not matched to a gene: 11. CDR1 and CDR2 (germline): WNHNN, SYGVQD (reference sequence). Sample: peripheral blood, taken after pregnancy. The gene calls are TRBV10-1 and TRBJ1-5; 7 bases align to TRBD1. The TCR comes from a female donor in good health, enrolled as a control in a pregnancy study. CDR3 sequence reads: CASSESAGQRTVNQPQHF. In DNA form, the CDR3 reads TGCGCCAGCAGTGAGTCCGCGGGACAGCGAACCGTCAATCAGCCCCAGCATTTT.